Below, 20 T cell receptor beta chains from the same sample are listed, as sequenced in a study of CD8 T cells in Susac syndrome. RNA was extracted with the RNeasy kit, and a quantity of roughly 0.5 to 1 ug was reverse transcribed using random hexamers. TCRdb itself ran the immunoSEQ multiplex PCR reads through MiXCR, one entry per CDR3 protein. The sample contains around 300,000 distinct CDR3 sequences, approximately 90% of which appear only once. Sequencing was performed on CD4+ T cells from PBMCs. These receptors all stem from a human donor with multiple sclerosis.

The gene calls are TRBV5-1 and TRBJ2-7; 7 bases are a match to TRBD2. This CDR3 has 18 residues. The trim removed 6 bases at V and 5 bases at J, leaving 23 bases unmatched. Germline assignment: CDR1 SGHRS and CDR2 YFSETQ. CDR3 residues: CASIYPVTAGEGSDEQYF. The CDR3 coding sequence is TGCGCCAGCATTTACCCCGTTACTGCGGGAGAGGGCTCTGACGAGCAGTACTTC.

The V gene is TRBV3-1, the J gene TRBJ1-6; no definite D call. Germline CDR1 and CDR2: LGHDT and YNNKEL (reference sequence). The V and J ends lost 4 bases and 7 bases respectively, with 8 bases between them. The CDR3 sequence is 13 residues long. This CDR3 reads CASSPNDNSPLHF. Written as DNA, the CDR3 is TGTGCCAGCAGCCCTAATGACAATTCACCCCTCCACTTT. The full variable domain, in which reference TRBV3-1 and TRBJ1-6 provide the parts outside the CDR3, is DTAVSQTPKYLVTQMGNDKSIKCEQNLGHDTMYWYKQDSKKFLKIMFSYNNKELIINETVPNRFSPKSPDKAHLNLHINSLELGDSAVYFCASSPNDNSPLHFGNGTRLTVT.

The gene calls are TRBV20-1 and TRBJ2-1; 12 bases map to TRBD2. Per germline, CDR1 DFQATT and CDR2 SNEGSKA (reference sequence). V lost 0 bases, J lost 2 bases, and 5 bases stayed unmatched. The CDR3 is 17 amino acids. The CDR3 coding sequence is TGCAGTGCTAGAGATTGGCGGACTAGCGGGGCCTACAATGAGCAGTTCTTC. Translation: CSARDWRTSGAYNEQFF.

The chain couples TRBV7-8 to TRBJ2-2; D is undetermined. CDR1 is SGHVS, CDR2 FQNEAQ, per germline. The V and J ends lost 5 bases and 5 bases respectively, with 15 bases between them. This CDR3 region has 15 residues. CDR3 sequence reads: CASSRNLGPTGELFF. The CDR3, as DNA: TGTGCCAGCAGCCGTAACCTAGGACCAACCGGGGAGCTGTTTTTT.

CDR3 protein: CASSPTLAGSLNLAKNIQYF. CDR3 in DNA: TGTGCCAGCTCACCAACTCTAGCGGGGAGCCTTAATCTAGCCAAAAACATTCAGTACTTC. The chain uses TRBV18 and TRBJ2-4; 9 bases fit TRBD2. The CDR3 runs to 20 residues. Trimming at V came to 2 bases and at J to 0 bases, leaving 14 bases not matched to a gene. Germline CDR1 is KGHSH and CDR2 is LQKENI.

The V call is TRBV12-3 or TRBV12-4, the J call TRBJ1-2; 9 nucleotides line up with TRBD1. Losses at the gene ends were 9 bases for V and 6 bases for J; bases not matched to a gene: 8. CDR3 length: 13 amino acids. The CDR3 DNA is TGTGCCAGGTCTGGACAGGGGATCAATGGCTACACCTTC. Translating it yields CARSGQGINGYTF.

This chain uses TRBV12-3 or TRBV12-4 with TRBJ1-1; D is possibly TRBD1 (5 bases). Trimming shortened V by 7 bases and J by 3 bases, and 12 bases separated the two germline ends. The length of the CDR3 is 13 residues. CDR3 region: CASTPGSYTEAFF. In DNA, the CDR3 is TGTGCCAGCACCCCAGGGTCGTACACTGAAGCTTTCTTT.

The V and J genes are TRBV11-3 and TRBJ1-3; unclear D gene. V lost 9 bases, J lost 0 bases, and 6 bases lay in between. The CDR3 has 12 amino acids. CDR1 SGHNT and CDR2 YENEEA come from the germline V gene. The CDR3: CASLGSGNTIYF. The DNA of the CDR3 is TGTGCCAGTTTAGGCTCTGGAAACACCATATATTTT. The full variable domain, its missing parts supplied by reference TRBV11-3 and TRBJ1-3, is EAGVVQSPRYKIIEKKQPVAFWCNPISGHNTLYWYLQNLGQGPELLIRYENEEAVDDSQLPKDRFSAERLKGVDSTLKIQPAELGDSAVYLCASLGSGNTIYFGEGSWLTVV.

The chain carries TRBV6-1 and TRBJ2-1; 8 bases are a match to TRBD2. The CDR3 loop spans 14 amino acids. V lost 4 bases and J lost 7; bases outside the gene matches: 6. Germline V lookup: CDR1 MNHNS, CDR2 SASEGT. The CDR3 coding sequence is TGTGCCAGCAGTGCCCGGGGGGGCGGAAATGAGCAGTTCTTC. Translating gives CASSARGGGNEQFF.

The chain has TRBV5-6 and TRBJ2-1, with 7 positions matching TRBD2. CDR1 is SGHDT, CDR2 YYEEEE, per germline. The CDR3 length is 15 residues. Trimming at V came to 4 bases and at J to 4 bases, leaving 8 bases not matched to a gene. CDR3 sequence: CASSQERGSYNEQFF. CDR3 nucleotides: TGTGCCAGCAGCCAAGAGCGGGGCTCGTACAATGAGCAGTTCTTC.

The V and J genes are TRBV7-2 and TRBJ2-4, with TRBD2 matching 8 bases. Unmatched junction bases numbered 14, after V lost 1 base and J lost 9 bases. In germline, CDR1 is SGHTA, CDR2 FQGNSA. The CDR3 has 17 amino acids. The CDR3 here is CASSLGVAGRSQGIQYF. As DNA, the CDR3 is TGTGCCAGCAGCTTAGGGGTAGCGGGACGTAGCCAGGGCATTCAGTACTTC.

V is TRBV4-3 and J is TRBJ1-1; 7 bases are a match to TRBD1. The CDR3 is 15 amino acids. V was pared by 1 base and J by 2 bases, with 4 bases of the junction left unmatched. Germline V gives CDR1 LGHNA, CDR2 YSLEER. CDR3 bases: TGCGCCAGCAGCCAAGTCCGGGACAGCAACACTGAAGCTTTCTTT. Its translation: CASSQVRDSNTEAFF.

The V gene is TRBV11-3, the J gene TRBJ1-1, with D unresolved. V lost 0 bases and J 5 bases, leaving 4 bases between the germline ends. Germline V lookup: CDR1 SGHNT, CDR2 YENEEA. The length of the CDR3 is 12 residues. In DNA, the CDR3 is TGTGCCAGCAGCTTAGAAGCGACTGAAGCTTTCTTT. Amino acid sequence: CASSLEATEAFF. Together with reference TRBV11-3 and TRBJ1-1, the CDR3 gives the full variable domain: EAGVVQSPRYKIIEKKQPVAFWCNPISGHNTLYWYLQNLGQGPELLIRYENEEAVDDSQLPKDRFSAERLKGVDSTLKIQPAELGDSAVYLCASSLEATEAFFGQGTRLTVV.

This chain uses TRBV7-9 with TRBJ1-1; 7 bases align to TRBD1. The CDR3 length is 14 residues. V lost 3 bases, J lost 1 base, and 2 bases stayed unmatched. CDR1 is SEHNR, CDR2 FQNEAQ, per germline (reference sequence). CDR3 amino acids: CASSLDRRNTEAFF. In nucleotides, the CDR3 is TGTGCCAGCAGCTTGGACAGGCGGAACACTGAAGCTTTCTTT.

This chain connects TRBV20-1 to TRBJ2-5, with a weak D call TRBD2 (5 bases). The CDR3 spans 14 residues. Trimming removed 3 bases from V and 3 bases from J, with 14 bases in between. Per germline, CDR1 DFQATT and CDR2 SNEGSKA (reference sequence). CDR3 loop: CSARVPGVKETQYF. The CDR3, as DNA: TGCAGTGCTAGGGTGCCCGGGGTCAAAGAGACCCAGTACTTC.

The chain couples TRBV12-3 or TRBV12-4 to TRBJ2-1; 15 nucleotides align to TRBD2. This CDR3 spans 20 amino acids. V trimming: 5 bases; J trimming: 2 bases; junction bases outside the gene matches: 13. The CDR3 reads CASSPYLGTSGGNAYNEQFF. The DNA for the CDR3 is TGTGCCAGCAGTCCCTATTTGGGGACTAGCGGGGGGAACGCCTACAATGAGCAGTTCTTC.

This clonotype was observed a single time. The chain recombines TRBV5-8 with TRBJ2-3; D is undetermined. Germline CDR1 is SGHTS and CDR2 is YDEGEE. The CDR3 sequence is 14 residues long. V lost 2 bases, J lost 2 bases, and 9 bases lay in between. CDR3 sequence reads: CASSFYPFTDTQYF. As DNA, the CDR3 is TGTGCCAGCAGCTTCTACCCGTTCACAGATACGCAGTATTTT.

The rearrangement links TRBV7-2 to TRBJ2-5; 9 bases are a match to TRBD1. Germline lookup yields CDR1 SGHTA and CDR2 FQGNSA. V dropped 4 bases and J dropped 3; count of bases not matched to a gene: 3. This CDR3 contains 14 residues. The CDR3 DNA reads TGTGCCAGCAGCTATCGGACAGGGGAAGAGACCCAGTACTTC. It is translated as CASSYRTGEETQYF.

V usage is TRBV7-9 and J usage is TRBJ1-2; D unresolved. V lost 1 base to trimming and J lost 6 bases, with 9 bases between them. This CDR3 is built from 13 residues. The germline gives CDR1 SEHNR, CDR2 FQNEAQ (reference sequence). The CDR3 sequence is CASSLDPLNGYTF. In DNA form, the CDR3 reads TGTGCCAGCAGCTTAGATCCCTTAAATGGCTACACCTTC.

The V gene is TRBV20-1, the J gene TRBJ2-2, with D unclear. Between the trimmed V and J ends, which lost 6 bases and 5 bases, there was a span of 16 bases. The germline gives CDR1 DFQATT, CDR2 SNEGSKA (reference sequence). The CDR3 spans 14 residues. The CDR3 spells CSASDQSETGELFF. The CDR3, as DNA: TGCAGTGCCTCGGACCAGAGTGAGACCGGGGAGCTGTTTTTT.